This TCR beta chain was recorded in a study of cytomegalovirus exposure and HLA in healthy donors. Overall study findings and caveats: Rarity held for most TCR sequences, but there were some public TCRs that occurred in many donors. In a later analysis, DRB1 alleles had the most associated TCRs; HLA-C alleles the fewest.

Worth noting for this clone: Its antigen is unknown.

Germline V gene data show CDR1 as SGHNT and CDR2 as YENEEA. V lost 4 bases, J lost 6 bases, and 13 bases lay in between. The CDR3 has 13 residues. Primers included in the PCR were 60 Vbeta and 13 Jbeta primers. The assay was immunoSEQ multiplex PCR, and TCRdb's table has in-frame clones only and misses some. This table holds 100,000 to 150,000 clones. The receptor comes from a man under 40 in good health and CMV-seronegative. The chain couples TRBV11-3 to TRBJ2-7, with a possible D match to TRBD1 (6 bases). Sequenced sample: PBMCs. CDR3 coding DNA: TGTGCCAGCAGCTCTTACAGGGCCTCCGAGCAGTACTTC. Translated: CASSSYRASEQYF.